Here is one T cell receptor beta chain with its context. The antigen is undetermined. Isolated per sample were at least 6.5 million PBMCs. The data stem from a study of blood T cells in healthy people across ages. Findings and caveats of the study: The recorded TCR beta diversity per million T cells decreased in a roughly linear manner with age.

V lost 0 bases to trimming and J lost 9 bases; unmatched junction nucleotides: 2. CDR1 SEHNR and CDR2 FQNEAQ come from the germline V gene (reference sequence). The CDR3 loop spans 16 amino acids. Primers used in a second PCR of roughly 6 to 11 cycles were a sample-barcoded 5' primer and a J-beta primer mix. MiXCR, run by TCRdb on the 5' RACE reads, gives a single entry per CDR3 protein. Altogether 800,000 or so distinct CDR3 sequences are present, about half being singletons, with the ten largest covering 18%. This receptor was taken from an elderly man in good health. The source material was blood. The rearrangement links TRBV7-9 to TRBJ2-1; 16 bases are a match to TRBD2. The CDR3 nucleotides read TGTGCCAGCAGCTTAGCGGGACTAGCGGGAGGGTCTGAGCAGTTCTTC. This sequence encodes CASSLAGLAGGSEQFF.